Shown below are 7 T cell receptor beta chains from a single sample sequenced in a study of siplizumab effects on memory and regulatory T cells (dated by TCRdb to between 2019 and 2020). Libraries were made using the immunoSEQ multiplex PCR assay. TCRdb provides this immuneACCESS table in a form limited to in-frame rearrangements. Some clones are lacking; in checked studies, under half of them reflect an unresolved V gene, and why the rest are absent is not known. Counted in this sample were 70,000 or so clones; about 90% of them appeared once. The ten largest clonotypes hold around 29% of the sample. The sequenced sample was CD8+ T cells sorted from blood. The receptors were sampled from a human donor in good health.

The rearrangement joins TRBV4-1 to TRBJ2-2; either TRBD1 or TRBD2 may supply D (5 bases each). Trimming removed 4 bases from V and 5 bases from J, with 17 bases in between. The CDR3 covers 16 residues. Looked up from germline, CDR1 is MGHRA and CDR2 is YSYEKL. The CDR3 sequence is CASSLYPQGGTGELFF. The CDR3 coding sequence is TGCGCCAGCAGCCTTTACCCTCAGGGCGGGACCGGGGAGCTGTTTTTT.

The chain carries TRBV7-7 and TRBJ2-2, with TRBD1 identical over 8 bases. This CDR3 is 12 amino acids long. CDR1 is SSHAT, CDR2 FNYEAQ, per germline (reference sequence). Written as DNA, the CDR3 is TGTGCTTCCAGGGGGCTCACCGGGGAGCTGTTTTTT. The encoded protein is CASRGLTGELFF.

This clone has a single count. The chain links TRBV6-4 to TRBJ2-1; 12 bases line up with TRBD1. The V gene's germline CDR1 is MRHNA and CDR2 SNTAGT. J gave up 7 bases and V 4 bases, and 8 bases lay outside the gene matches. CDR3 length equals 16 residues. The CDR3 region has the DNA TGTGCCAGCAGTGGAGGGGGACAGGGGGCTAGAAATGAGCAGTTCTTC. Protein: CASSGGGQGARNEQFF.

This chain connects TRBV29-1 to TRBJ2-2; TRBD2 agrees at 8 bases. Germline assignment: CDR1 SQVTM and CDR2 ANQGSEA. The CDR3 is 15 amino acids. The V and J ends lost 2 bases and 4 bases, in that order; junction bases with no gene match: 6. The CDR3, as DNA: TGCAGCGTTGAATCCCTTAGCGGGGCCACCGGGGAGCTGTTTTTT. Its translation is CSVESLSGATGELFF.

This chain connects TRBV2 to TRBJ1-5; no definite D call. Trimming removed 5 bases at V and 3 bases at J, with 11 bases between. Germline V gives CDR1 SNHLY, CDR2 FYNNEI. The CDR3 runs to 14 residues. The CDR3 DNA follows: TGTGCCAGCAGTCCGCGGACTTACAATCAGCCCCAGCATTTT. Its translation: CASSPRTYNQPQHF.

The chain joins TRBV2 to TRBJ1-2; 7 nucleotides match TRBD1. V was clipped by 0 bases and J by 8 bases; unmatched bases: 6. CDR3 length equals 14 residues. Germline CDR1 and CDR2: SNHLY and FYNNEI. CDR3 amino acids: CASSEAQGLQGYTF. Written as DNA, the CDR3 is TGTGCCAGCAGTGAAGCACAGGGGCTTCAAGGCTACACCTTC. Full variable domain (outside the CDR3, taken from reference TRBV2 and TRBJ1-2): EPEVTQTPSHQVTQMGQEVILRCVPISNHLYFYWYRQILGQKVEFLVSFYNNEISEKSEIFDDQFSVERPDGSNFTLKIRSTKLEDSAMYFCASSEAQGLQGYTFGSGTRLTVV.

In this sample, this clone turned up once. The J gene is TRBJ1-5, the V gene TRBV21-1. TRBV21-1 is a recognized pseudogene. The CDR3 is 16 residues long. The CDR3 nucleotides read TGTGCCAGCAGCAACCGGGACGGGAATAGCAATCAGCCCCAGCATTTT. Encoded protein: CASSNRDGNSNQPQHF.